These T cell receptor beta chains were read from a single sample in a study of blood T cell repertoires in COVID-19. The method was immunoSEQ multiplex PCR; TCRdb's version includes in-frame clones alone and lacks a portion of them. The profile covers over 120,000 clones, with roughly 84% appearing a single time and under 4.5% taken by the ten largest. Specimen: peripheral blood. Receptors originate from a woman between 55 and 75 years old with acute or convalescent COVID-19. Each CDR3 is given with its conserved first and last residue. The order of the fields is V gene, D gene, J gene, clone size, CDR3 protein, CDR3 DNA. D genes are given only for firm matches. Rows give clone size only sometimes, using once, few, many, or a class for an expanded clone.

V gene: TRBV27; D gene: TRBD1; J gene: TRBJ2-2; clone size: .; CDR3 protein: CASSLFSVGTGLTGELFF; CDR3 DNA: TGTGCCAGCAGTTTATTTTCTGTCGGGACAGGGTTAACCGGGGAGCTGTTTTTT
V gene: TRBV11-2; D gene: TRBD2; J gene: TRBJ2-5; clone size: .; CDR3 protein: CASSLRLAGARETQYF; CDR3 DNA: TGTGCCAGCAGCCTAAGACTAGCGGGAGCCCGGGAGACCCAGTACTTC
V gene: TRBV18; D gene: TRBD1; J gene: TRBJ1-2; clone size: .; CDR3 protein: CASSHRDRGFGYTF; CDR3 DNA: TGTGCCAGCTCACACCGGGACAGGGGGTTTGGCTACACCTTC
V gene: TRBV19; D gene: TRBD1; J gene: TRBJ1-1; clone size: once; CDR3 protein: CASSSGQGAYTEAFF; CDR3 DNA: TGTGCCAGTAGTTCGGGACAGGGGGCATATACTGAAGCTTTCTTT
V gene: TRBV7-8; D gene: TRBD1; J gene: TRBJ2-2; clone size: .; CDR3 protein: CASSQGGQGDTGELFF; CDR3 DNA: TGTGCCAGCAGCCAGGGGGGACAGGGTGACACCGGGGAGCTGTTTTTT
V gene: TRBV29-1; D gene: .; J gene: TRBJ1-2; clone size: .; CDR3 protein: CSGSSAGYGYTF; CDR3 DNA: TGCAGCGGTTCCTCAGCGGGCTATGGCTACACCTTC
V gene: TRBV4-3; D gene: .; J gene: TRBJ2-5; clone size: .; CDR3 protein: CASSQFWISGEETQYF; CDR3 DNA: TGCGCCAGCAGCCAATTTTGGATCTCGGGAGAGGAGACCCAGTACTTC
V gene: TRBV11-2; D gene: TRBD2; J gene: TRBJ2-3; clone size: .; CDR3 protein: CASSLVGTRTDTQYF; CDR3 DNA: TGTGCCAGCAGCTTAGTAGGGACTAGGACAGATACGCAGTATTTT
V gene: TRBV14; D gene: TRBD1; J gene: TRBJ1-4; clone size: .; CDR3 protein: CASSPLGQDEKLFF; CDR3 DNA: TGTGCCAGCAGCCCCCTCGGACAGGATGAAAAACTGTTTTTT
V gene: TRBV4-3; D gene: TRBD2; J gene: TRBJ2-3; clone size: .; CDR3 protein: CASSQAPSGSTDTQYF; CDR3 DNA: TGCGCCAGCAGCCAAGCGCCTAGCGGTAGCACAGATACGCAGTATTTT
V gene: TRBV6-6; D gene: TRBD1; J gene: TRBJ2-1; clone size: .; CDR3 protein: CASSFWDRGNNEQFF; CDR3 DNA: TGTGCCAGCAGTTTTTGGGACAGGGGGAACAATGAGCAGTTCTTC
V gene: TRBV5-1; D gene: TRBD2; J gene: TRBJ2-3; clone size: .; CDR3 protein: CASSLGTSGRLGTDTQYF; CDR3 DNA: TGCGCCAGCAGCTTGGGGACTAGCGGGAGATTGGGGACAGATACGCAGTATTTT
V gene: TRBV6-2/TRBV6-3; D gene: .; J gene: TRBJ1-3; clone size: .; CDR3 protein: CASSVGLLNTIYF; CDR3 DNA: TGTGCCAGCAGCGTGGGACTACTAAACACCATATATTTT
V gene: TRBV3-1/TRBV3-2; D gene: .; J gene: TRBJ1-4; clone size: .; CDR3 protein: CASSSHSGVGKLFF; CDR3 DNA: TGTGCCAGCAGCTCACATTCGGGAGTAGGAAAACTGTTTTTT
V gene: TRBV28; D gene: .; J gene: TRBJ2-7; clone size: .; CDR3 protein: CASRIAGIFYEQYF; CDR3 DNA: TGTGCCAGCAGGATCGCAGGGATTTTCTACGAGCAGTACTTC
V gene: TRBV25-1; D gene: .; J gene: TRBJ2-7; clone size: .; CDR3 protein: CASSEQDFYEQYF; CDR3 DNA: TGTGCCAGCAGTGAACAGGATTTTTACGAGCAGTACTTC
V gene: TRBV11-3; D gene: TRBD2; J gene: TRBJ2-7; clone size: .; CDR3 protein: CASHGRSREQYF; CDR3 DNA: TGTGCCAGCCACGGGAGGAGTAGGGAGCAGTACTTC
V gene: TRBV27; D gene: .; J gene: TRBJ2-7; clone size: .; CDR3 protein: CASSGPPLYEQYF; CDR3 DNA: TGTGCCAGCTCAGGGCCCCCCCTCTACGAGCAGTACTTC
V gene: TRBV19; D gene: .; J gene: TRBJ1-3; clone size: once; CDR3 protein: CASRNRGTGGNTIYF; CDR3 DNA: TGTGCCAGTAGGAACCGGGGAACCGGTGGAAACACCATATATTTT
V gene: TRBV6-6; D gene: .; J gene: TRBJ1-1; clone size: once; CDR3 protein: CASSNGGSGTEAFF; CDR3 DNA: TGTGCCAGCAGCAATGGGGGGTCCGGCACTGAAGCTTTCTTT
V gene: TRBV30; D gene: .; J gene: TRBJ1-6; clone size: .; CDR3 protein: CAWKVRGLIYNSPLHF; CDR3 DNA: TGTGCCTGGAAAGTTAGGGGGTTGATTTATAATTCACCCCTCCACTTT
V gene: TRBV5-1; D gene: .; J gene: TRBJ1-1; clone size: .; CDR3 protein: CASSFGESEAFF; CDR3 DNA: TGCGCCAGCAGCTTCGGGGAATCTGAAGCTTTCTTT
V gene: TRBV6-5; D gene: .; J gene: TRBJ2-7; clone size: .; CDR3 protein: CASRPDSHYEQYF; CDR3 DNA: TGTGCCAGCAGACCGGACAGCCACTACGAGCAGTACTTC
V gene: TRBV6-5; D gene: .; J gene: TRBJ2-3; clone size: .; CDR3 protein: CASRYGVRYTQYF; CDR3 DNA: TGTGCCAGCAGATACGGTGTCAGATATACGCAGTATTTT
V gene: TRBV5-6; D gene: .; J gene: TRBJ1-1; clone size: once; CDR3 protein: CASSFWRGFF; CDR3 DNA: TGTGCCAGCAGCTTTTGGCGGGGCTTCTTT
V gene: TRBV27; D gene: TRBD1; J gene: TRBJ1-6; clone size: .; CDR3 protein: CASSRQEGANNSPLHF; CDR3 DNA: TGTGCCAGCAGCCGTCAGGAGGGGGCGAATAATTCACCCCTCCACTTT
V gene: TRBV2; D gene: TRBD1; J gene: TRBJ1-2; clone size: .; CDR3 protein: CASSELTGGTYGYTF; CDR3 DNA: TGTGCCAGCAGTGAATTGACAGGGGGCACCTATGGCTACACCTTC
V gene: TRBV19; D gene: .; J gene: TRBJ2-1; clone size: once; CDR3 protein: CASSIGGDYNEQFF; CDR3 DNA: TGTGCCAGTAGTATAGGCGGGGACTACAATGAGCAGTTCTTC
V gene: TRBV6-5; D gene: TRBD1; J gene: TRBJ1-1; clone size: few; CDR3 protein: CASSSVGTGVRAFF; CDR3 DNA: TGTGCCAGCAGCTCGGTCGGGACAGGGGTAAGAGCTTTCTTT
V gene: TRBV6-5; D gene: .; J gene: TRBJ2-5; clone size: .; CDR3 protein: CASTLESGTQYF; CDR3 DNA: TGTGCCAGCACCCTAGAGTCGGGGACCCAGTACTTC
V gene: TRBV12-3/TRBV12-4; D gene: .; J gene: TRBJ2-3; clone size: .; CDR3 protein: CASSPQGDTQYF; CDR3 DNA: TGTGCCAGCAGTCCTCAGGGGGATACGCAGTATTTT
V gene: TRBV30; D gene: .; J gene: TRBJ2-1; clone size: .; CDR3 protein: CAWTGEWVNEQFF; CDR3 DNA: TGTGCCTGGACAGGGGAATGGGTCAATGAGCAGTTCTTC
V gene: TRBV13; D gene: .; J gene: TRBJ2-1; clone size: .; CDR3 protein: CASSTTYNEQFF; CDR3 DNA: TGTGCCAGCAGCACGACATACAATGAGCAGTTCTTC
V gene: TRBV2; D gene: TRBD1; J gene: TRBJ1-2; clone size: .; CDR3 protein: CAREGGVYGYTF; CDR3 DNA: TGTGCCAGAGAAGGGGGCGTCTATGGCTACACCTTC
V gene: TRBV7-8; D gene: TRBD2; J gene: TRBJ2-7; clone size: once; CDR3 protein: CASSWLAGGPSYEQYF; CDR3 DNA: TGTGCCAGCAGCTGGCTAGCGGGAGGGCCGAGCTACGAGCAGTACTTC
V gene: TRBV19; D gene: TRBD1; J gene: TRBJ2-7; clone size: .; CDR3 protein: CASSRTGGSYEQYF; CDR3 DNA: TGTGCCAGTAGTAGGACAGGGGGGTCCTACGAGCAGTACTTC
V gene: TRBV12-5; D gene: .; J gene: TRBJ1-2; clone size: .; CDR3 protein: CASGLSTGGVYGYTF; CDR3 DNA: TGTGCTAGTGGTTTGAGCACGGGAGGGGTCTATGGCTACACCTTC
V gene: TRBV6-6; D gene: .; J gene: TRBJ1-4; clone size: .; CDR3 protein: CASSYSGWGRLFF; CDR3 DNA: TGTGCCAGCAGTTACTCGGGCTGGGGGCGACTGTTTTTT
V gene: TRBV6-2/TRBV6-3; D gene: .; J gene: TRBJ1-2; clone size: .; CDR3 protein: CASSYPPAGAIYGYTF; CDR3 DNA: TGTGCCAGCAGTTACCCCCCTGCAGGGGCGATCTATGGCTACACCTTC
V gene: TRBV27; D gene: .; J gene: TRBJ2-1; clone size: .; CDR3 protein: CAWVVGGAVYNEQFF; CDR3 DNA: TGTGCCTGGGTAGTGGGGGGGGCGGTTTACAATGAGCAGTTCTTC
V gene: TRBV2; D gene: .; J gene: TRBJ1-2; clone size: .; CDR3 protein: CASSEGGKSAPF; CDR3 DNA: TGTGCCAGCAGTGAAGGCGGCAAGTCTGCACCCTTC
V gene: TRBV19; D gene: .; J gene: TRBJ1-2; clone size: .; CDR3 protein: CASSKRGPAYYGYTF; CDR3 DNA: TGTGCCAGTAGTAAAAGGGGTCCCGCATACTATGGCTACACCTTC
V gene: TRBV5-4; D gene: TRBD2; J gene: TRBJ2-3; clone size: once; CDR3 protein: CASSLIGALAGDDTQYF; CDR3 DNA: TGTGCCAGCAGCTTGATTGGGGCCCTAGCGGGAGATGATACGCAGTATTTT
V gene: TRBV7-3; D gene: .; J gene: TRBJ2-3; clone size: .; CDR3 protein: CASSFQSTDTQYF; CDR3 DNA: TGTGCCAGCAGCTTTCAGAGCACAGATACGCAGTATTTT
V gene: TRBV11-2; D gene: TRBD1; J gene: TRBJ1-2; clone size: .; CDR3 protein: CASSSTGVYGYTF; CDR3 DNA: TGTGCCAGCAGCTCAACAGGGGTCTATGGCTACACCTTC
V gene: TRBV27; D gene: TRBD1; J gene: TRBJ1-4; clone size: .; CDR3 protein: CASSRTGTGGAPNEKLFF; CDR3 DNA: TGTGCCAGCAGTAGAACCGGGACAGGGGGCGCCCCTAATGAAAAACTGTTTTTT
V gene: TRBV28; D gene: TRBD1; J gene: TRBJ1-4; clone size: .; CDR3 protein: CASSLAGGITNEKLFF; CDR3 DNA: TGTGCCAGCAGTTTGGCAGGGGGAATCACTAATGAAAAACTGTTTTTT
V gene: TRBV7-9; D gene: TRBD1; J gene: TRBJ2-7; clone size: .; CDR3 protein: CASSLPGQGIEQYF; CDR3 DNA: TGTGCCAGCAGCTTACCAGGACAGGGTATCGAGCAGTACTTC
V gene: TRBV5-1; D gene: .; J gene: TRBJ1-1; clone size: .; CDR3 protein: CASSSGGTEAFF; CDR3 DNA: TGCGCCAGCAGCTCGGGGGGCACTGAAGCTTTCTTT
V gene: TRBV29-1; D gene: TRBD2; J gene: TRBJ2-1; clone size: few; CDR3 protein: CSVDVLAGGKQFF; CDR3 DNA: TGCAGCGTTGACGTGCTAGCGGGGGGTAAGCAGTTCTTC
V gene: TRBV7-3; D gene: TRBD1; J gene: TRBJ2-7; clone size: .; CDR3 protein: CASSRIPGQIYEQYF; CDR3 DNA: TGTGCCAGCAGCCGGATACCGGGACAGATATACGAGCAGTACTTC
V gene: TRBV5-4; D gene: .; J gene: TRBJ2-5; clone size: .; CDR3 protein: CASSLGFGVGETQYF; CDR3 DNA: TGTGCCAGCAGCTTAGGGTTCGGGGTAGGAGAGACCCAGTACTTC
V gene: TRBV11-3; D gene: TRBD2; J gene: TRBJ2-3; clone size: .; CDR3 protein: CASSFRGSNAGDSDTQYF; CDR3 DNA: TGTGCCAGCAGCTTTCGGGGGTCGAACGCGGGAGATTCTGATACGCAGTATTTT
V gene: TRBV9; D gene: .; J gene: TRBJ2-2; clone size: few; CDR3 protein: CASSVGGSANTGELFF; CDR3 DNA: TGTGCCAGCAGCGTAGGCGGTAGCGCGAACACCGGGGAGCTGTTTTTT
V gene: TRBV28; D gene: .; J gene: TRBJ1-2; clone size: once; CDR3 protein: CASSRGGFYTF; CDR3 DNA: TGTGCCAGCAGTCGGGGGGGTTTCTACACCTTC